The rows below give T cell receptor beta chains drawn from one sample of a study of blood T cells in healthy people across ages. TCRdb reanalysed the 5' RACE reads using MiXCR and keeps one entry per CDR3 protein. The sample contains about 640,000 distinct CDR3 sequences, roughly 30% of which appear only once. The specimen was blood. The origin of the receptors is a woman over 75 in good health. CDR3s include the opening cysteine and the closing phenylalanine or tryptophan. The D gene is left open where the match is weak. Clone size is given for some rows only: seen once, a few or many times, or a class if the clone is expanded.

abundance	d_gene	j_gene	v_gene	CDR3nt	CDR3aa
few	TRBD1	TRBJ1-4	TRBV5-1	TGCGCCAGCAGTCTTACAGGGGCTAATGAAAAACTGTTTTTT	CASSLTGANEKLFF
-	-	TRBJ1-5	TRBV2	TGTGCCAGTGACAGGCTCGGAAGCAATCAGCCCCAGCATTTT	CASDRLGSNQPQHF
-	TRBD2	TRBJ2-6	TRBV6-1	TGTGCCATTCACGGGGGGTTTGGGGCCAACGTCCTGACTTTC	CAIHGGFGANVLTF
many	TRBD1	TRBJ1-2	TRBV12-3/TRBV12-4	TGTGCCAGCAGTCCCCGGGGGGACAGGGAATATGGCTACACCTTC	CASSPRGDREYGYTF
many	TRBD2	TRBJ2-6	TRBV6-1	TGTGCCAGCAGGCCTACTAGCGGGGGCCTCTCTGGGGCCAACGTCCTGACTTTC	CASRPTSGGLSGANVLTF
many	TRBD2	TRBJ2-3	TRBV10-3	TGTGCCATCAGACTGACTAGCGGGGGGACAGATACGCAGTATTTT	CAIRLTSGGTDTQYF
many	-	TRBJ2-7	TRBV6-5	TGTGCCAGCAGTTACAGCGCCAGGGCGTACGAGCAGTACTTC	CASSYSARAYEQYF
few	TRBD1	TRBJ2-5	TRBV9	TGTGCCAGCAGCGTAGGGATAGGACAGGGGAAAGAGACCCAGTACTTC	CASSVGIGQGKETQYF
-	TRBD1	TRBJ1-4	TRBV7-9	TGTGCCAGCAGCTTAGGGGACAGAACTAATGAAAAACGGTTTTTT	CASSLGDRTNEKRFF
many	TRBD1	TRBJ2-1	TRBV6-5	TGTGCCAGCAGGTCGGTCGGGACAGGGGTCAGTATACGTGAGCAGTTCTTC	CASRSVGTGVSIREQFF
-	TRBD1	TRBJ1-2	TRBV20-1	TGCAGTGCTAACGACAGGGATGGGGTTGGGTGTGGCTACACCTTC	CSANDRDGVGCGYTF
many	TRBD2	TRBJ2-7	TRBV28	TGTGCCAGCAGTACGGTAGCGGGGGCATCTAGGGAGCAGTACTTC	CASSTVAGASREQYF
many	-	TRBJ2-7	TRBV25-1	TGTGCCAGCAGTGGCACCCACTCATACCTTCGGGACGAGCAGTACTTC	CASSGTHSYLRDEQYF
-	TRBD2	TRBJ2-3	TRBV7-8	TGTGCCAGCACCCAATGGGGGGGTCAGGGCACAGATACGCAGTATTTT	CASTQWGGQGTDTQYF
few	-	TRBJ1-6	TRBV9	TGTGCCAGCAGCACTGGGACCGACCGTGATTCACCCCTCCACTTT	CASSTGTDRDSPLHF
once	TRBD1	TRBJ2-5	TRBV12-3/TRBV12-4	TGTGCCAGCAGTACCCGGACAGGGGAAGCTGAGACCCAGTACTTC	CASSTRTGEAETQYF
many	-	TRBJ2-7	TRBV20-1	TGCAGTGCTAGAGTCCCCGGACTAACCCAGTACTTC	CSARVPGLTQYF
many	-	TRBJ1-2	TRBV3-1	TGTGCCAGCAGCCAAGATTCAAATGGCTACACCTTC	CASSQDSNGYTF
few	-	TRBJ1-6	TRBV10-3	TGTGCCATCAGTGACCTCGGGGCGGGTAATTCACCCCTCCACTTT	CAISDLGAGNSPLHF
many	-	TRBJ2-5	TRBV7-2	TGTGCCAGCAGCTTCATGCAGGGAGCTATAGAGACCCAGTACTTC	CASSFMQGAIETQYF
many	TRBD1	TRBJ2-7	TRBV7-9	TGTGCCAGCAGCATCCGGGACAGCTACGAGCAGTACTTC	CASSIRDSYEQYF
-	-	TRBJ1-2	TRBV11-2	TGTGCCGGCAGCTTAGGGCAGGGATCTGGCTACACCTTC	CAGSLGQGSGYTF
few	TRBD1	TRBJ2-7	TRBV5-1	TGCGCCAGCAGCTGGAGGGACAGGGGAGACGAGCAGTACTTC	CASSWRDRGDEQYF
-	-	TRBJ1-6	TRBV18	TGTGCCAGCTCACCGGCAGAGGTTTCACTCCTCCACTTT	CASSPAEVSLLHF
-	TRBD2	TRBJ2-7	TRBV7-2	TGTGCCAGCAGTTTCTTGGGACTAAACTCCTACGAGCAGTACTTC	CASSFLGLNSYEQYF
-	-	TRBJ2-5	TRBV7-2	TGTGCCAGCAGCTTAGCGCTAGGTGGACAAGAGACCCAGTACTTC	CASSLALGGQETQYF
many	-	TRBJ2-7	TRBV6-1	TGTGCCAGCAGTGAATCTGACAGGCAAGCCTACGAGCAGTACTTC	CASSESDRQAYEQYF
-	-	TRBJ1-1	TRBV20-1	TGCAGTGCTAGAGAAGTGGAGACTGAAGCTTTCTTT	CSAREVETEAFF
many	-	TRBJ1-5	TRBV20-1	TGCAGTGCTAGAGATCGGGCAGGGATTATCAATCAGCCCCAGCATTTT	CSARDRAGIINQPQHF
-	-	TRBJ1-5	TRBV6-5	TGTGCCAGCAGTTACTATCGTGGAGGGGCTGTTTCTCAGCCCCAGCATTTT	CASSYYRGGAVSQPQHF
-	TRBD1	TRBJ2-3	TRBV7-2	TGTGCCAGCAACCCCCTGGGACAGGGCAGCTCGGGGCAGTATTTT	CASNPLGQGSSGQYF
-	-	TRBJ2-5	TRBV6-5	TGTGCCAGCAGTTACTCGATCACCGAGACCCAGTACTTC	CASSYSITETQYF
-	TRBD1	TRBJ1-5	TRBV6-2/TRBV6-3	TGTGCCAGCAGTTCCATACCGGGACAGGGCCAACAGCCCCAGCATTTT	CASSSIPGQGQQPQHF
many	-	TRBJ2-2	TRBV6-1	TGTGCCAGCAGTGCCTTACACACCGGGGAGCTGTTTTTT	CASSALHTGELFF
few	-	TRBJ1-2	TRBV2	TGTGCCAGCAGTGAGCCGACGGACTATACTAGGGGCTACACCTTC	CASSEPTDYTRGYTF
many	TRBD1	TRBJ1-2	TRBV19	TGTGCCAGTAAACCGGGACAGGAGGACTATGGCTACACCTTC	CASKPGQEDYGYTF
many	-	TRBJ2-5	TRBV2	TGTGCCAGCGCTTCGGGGCTCAAAGAGACCCAGTACTTC	CASASGLKETQYF
many	TRBD1	TRBJ1-5	TRBV6-1	TGTGCCAGCAGTGAAGCCCCAGGGGGAAATCAGCCCCAGCATTTT	CASSEAPGGNQPQHF
many	-	TRBJ2-7	TRBV6-2/TRBV6-3	TGTGCCAGCAGCCACGGTCAGGAAACCTACGAGCAGTACTTC	CASSHGQETYEQYF